Following are 14 T cell receptor beta chains from one sample sequenced in a study of tissue T cells after allogeneic stem cell transplantation. Using immunoSEQ multiplex PCR, the repertoire was profiled, and TCRdb retains in-frame clones only, with some absent. This sample has thousands of clones, with around 45% found just once. This sample's time point: mouse harvest day 14 after allogeneic transplant. Mouse grafts combined 10^7 T-cell-depleted bone marrow cells with 10^6 splenic CD5+ T cells. Material for sequencing was lymph node tissue. All receptors come from a female BALB/c mouse given C57BL/6 T cells with graft-versus-host disease after an allogeneic hematopoietic cell transplant.

This clone has a handful of counts. Mouse germline and gene names are used. The read finishes 1 residue shy of the CDR3 end, and the germline J gene is used to complete it. The chain joins TRBV26 to TRBJ2-4; D call uncertain. V lost 0 bases to trimming and J lost 4 bases, with 5 bases between them. Germline CDR1 KGHPV, CDR2 FQNQEV (reference sequence). The CDR3 runs to 13 residues. CDR3 residues: CASSLSAENTLYF. CDR3 DNA, as far as it was read: TGTGCCAGCAGTCTGTCGGCAGAAAACACCTTGTAC. Using reference TRBV26 and TRBJ2-4 for the parts outside the CDR3, the full variable domain is NSKVIQTPRYLVKGQGQKAKMRCIPEKGHPVVFWYQQNKNNEFKFLINFQNQEVLQQIDMTEKRFSAECPSNSPCSLEIQSSEAGDSALYLCASSLSAENTLYFGAGTRLSVL.

Points on this clone: Genes and germline are mouse. The read is 1 residue too short to cover the CDR3 end, so that end is filled in from the germline J gene. The V and J genes are TRBV3 and TRBJ2-7, with 10 bases lining up with TRBD2. The CDR3 runs to 15 residues. The ends lost 1 base at V and 3 bases at J; junction bases unmatched: 3. Germline-derived CDR1 and CDR2 are SNHLY and FYNGKV (reference sequence). Here the CDR3 reads CASSLGWGGVYEQYF. Incomplete CDR3 DNA: TGTGCCAGCAGCTTAGGCTGGGGGGGCGTCTATGAACAGTAC.

A remark on this clone: Gene names are mouse gene names. The read is 1 residue too short to cover the CDR3 end, so that end is filled in from the germline J gene. The rearrangement links TRBV26 to TRBJ2-5; D is unresolved. The CDR3 is 13 amino acids. Germline assignment: CDR1 KGHPV and CDR2 FQNQEV (reference sequence). V was shortened by 4 bases and J by 0 bases, with 5 bases between the two germline ends. Partial CDR3 DNA: TGTGCCAGCAGTCGGGGAAACCAAGACACCCAGTAC. It codes for CASSRGNQDTQY. The entire CDR3 protein is CASSRGNQDTQYF.

For this clone: The genes and germline here are from mouse. The sequence runs out 1 residue before the end of the CDR3; the remainder is reconstructed from the germline J gene. This chain links TRBV12-1 with TRBJ2-7; 12 bases fit TRBD1. Germline CDR1 SGHSN, CDR2 HYEKVE. The ends lost 0 bases at V and 7 bases at J; junction bases unmatched: 3. This CDR3 region has 14 residues. CDR3: CASSLRDRGREQYF. The part of the CDR3 DNA that was read is TGTGCCAGCTCTCTCCGGGACAGGGGGCGAGAACAGTAC.

This clone is medium-sized in the sample. Gene labels here are mouse ones. The read ends 1 residue before the CDR3 terminus; that terminus is restored from the germline J gene. The chain uses TRBV5 and TRBJ2-7, with a possible D match to TRBD1 (5 bases). This CDR3 region has 14 residues. Germline CDR1 LGHNA, CDR2 YNLKQL (reference sequence). Between the trimmed V and J ends, which lost 6 bases and 2 bases, there was a span of 14 bases. The sequenced CDR3 bases are TGTGCCAGCAGTCCCACAGGAAAACCCTATGAACAGTAC. Its translation is CASSPTGKPYEQY. The full-length CDR3 reads as CASSPTGKPYEQYF.

In its sample, this clone was seen a few times. Gene names and germline match the mouse. The read ends 1 residue early relative to the CDR3; the germline J gene fills the gap. The chain links TRBV26 to TRBJ2-7; no clear D gene. The CDR3 is 12 amino acids. Trimming removed 0 bases at V and 4 bases at J, with 4 bases between. CDR1 and CDR2 (germline): KGHPV, FQNQEV (reference sequence). The sequenced CDR3 bases are TGTGCCAGCAGTCTGTCCAAATATGAACAGTAC. Protein: CASSLSKYEQY. The whole CDR3 sequence is CASSLSKYEQYF.

A note on this clone: The gene names given are mouse names. The CDR3 extends 1 residue past the end of the read, so its final part is completed from the germline J gene. The chain has TRBV13-2 and TRBJ1-1; D ambiguous. The germline V gene encodes CDR1 NNHNN and CDR2 SYGAGS (reference sequence). The CDR3 has 12 amino acids. The V end lost 2 bases, the J end lost 2 bases, and 4 bases lay between the germline ends. Partial CDR3 DNA: TGTGCCAGCGGTGAACTCAACACAGAAGTCTTC. Protein: CASGELNTEVF. The entire CDR3 is CASGELNTEVFF.

Turning to this clone: Any gene name here is a mouse gene name. The read ends 1 residue shy of where the CDR3 ends; the end is completed using the germline J gene. V usage is TRBV26 and J usage is TRBJ1-2, with a possible D match to TRBD1 (5 bases). V lost 6 bases, J lost 4 bases, and 9 bases lay in between. The CDR3 has 12 amino acids. Germline V gene lookup returns CDR1 KGHPV and CDR2 FQNQEV (reference sequence). CDR3 sequence reads: CASSRRGSDYTF. CDR3 DNA, as far as it was read: TGTGCCAGCAGCCGGAGGGGCTCCGACTACACC.

This clone is termed large (0.1 to 1%). Genes and germline come from the mouse. The sequence runs out 1 residue before the end of the CDR3; the remainder is reconstructed from the germline J gene. The genes are TRBV31 and TRBJ2-3; 10 bases map to TRBD1. The CDR3 runs to 13 residues. V lost 5 bases, J lost 3 bases, and 2 bases stayed unmatched. Germline-derived CDR1 and CDR2 are GKSSPN and SITVG. This CDR3 reads CAWDRGRAETLYF. The covered CDR3 bases are TGTGCCTGGGACAGGGGGCGGGCAGAAACGCTGTAT. The full variable domain, completed using reference TRBV31 and TRBJ2-3, is AQTIHQWPVAEIKAVGSPLSLGCTIKGKSSPNLYWYWQATGGTLQQLFYSITVGQVESVVQLNLSASRPKDDQFILSTEKLLLSHSGFYLCAWDRGRAETLYFGSGTRLTVL.

About this clone itself: Gene names denote mouse genes. CDR3 residues: CTCSGGTGERDTGQLYF. Partial CDR3 DNA: TGCACCTGCAGTGGGGGGACAGGGGAGAGAGACACCGGGCAGCTCTAC. V usage is TRBV1 and J usage is TRBJ2-2; 10 bases match TRBD1. The CDR3 is cut off 1 residue early in the read; its end comes from the germline J gene. V lost 4 bases to trimming and J lost 3 bases; unmatched junction nucleotides: 8. CDR1 and CDR2 (germline): NSQYPW, LRSPGD (reference sequence). CDR3 size: 17 residues. Full variable domain (missing parts from reference TRBV1 and TRBJ2-2): VTLLEQNPRWRLVPRGQAVNLRCILKNSQYPWMSWYQQDLQKQLQWLFTLRSPGDKEVKSLPGADYLATRVTDTELRLQVANMSQGRTLYCTCSGGTGERDTGQLYFGEGSKLTVL.

This clone was counted between two and nine times. Gene and germline names: mouse. The CDR3 goes on 1 residue after the read ends, and that part is filled in from the germline J gene. The J gene is TRBJ1-4, the V gene TRBV19; TRBD1 matches at 8 bases. This CDR3 region has 14 residues. Germline CDR1 is FNHDT and CDR2 is SITEND (reference sequence). The V and J ends lost 3 bases and 2 bases, in that order; junction bases with no gene match: 0. CDR3 sequence reads: CASSTGGSNERLFF. Partial CDR3 DNA: TGTGCCAGCAGTACAGGGGGCTCCAACGAAAGATTATTT.

Points on this clone: Gene names are mouse gene names. The read ends 1 residue early relative to the CDR3; the germline J gene fills the gap. This chain joins TRBV26 and TRBJ1-3, with 10 positions matching TRBD1. The CDR3 spans 17 residues. The V gene's germline CDR1 is KGHPV and CDR2 FQNQEV (reference sequence). The V gene end was trimmed by 0 bases and the J gene end by 3 bases; junction bases not matched to a gene: 5. The CDR3 bases that were read are TGTGCCAGCAGTCTGTCGACTTGGACAGGGGGTGGAAATACGCTCTAT. Translation gives CASSLSTWTGGGNTLY. The entire CDR3 reads CASSLSTWTGGGNTLYF.

About this clone: Germline and junction disagree at one end, which may indicate a read error. The gene names here belong to mouse. The CDR3 end falls 1 residue outside the read, so it is completed with the germline J gene. The chain joins TRBV13-2 to TRBJ2-1, with TRBD2 matching 7 bases. The CDR3 length is 13 residues. Germline CDR1 is NNHNN and CDR2 is SYGAGS (reference sequence). Partial CDR3 DNA: TGTGCCAGCAGTGATGGGGGGAATGCTGAGCAGTTC. Protein product: CASSDGGNAEQF. The whole CDR3 protein reads CASSDGGNAEQFF.

Comments on this clone: Each gene name is a mouse one. The CDR3 extends 1 residue past the end of the read, so its final part is completed from the germline J gene. The rearrangement links TRBV12-1 to TRBJ2-5, with a possible D match to TRBD2 (6 bases). The CDR3 length is 15 residues. Per the germline V gene, CDR1 is SGHSN and CDR2 is HYEKVE. V lost 0 bases to trimming and J lost 0 bases, with 9 bases between them. CDR3 amino acids: CASSLWGFNQDTQYF. CDR3 DNA, as far as it was read: TGTGCCAGCTCTCTCTGGGGGTTTAACCAAGACACCCAGTAC.